This T cell receptor (beta chain) was obtained from a study of T-cell reconstitution after alpha-beta-depleted transplantation in children. As it was prepared, the TCRbeta library received unique molecular identifiers. TCRdb re-called the PCR reads through MiXCR, storing one row per CDR3 protein. The table lists 550,000 to 600,000 distinct CDR3 sequences, more than 20% of them singletons. The CDR3 loop spans 14 amino acids. From germline, CDR1 is MNHNS and CDR2 SASEGT. V lost 5 bases and J 9 bases, leaving 14 bases between the germline ends. Sequencing was performed on PBMCs, mostly from graft donor cells, taken 360 days after TCRalphabeta/CD19-depleted stem cell transplant. The V call is TRBV6-1, the J call TRBJ1-6; D unclear. The TCR sequence derives from a boy under two years old who had a stem cell transplant for acute myeloid leukemia, so the T cells may come from the graft donor. This CDR3 reads CASSLADRGSPLHF. Here the CDR3 DNA reads TGTGCCAGCAGTCTGGCTGATCGAGGTTCACCCCTCCACTTT.